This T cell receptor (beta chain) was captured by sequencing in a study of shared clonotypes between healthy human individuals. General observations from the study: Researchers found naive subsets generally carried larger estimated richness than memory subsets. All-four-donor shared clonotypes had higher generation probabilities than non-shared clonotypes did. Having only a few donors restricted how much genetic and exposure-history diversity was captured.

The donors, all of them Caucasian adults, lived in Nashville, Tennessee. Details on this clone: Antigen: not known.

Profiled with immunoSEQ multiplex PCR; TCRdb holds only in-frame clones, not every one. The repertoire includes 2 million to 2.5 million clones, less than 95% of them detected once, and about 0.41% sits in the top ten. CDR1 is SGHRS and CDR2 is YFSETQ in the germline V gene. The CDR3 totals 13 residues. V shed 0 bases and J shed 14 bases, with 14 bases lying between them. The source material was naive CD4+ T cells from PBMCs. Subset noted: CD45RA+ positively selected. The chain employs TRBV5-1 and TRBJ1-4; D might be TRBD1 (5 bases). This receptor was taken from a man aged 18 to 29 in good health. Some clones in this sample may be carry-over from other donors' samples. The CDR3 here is CASSLVPRVELFF. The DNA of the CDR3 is TGCGCCAGCAGCTTGGTCCCCAGGGTCGAGCTGTTTTTT.